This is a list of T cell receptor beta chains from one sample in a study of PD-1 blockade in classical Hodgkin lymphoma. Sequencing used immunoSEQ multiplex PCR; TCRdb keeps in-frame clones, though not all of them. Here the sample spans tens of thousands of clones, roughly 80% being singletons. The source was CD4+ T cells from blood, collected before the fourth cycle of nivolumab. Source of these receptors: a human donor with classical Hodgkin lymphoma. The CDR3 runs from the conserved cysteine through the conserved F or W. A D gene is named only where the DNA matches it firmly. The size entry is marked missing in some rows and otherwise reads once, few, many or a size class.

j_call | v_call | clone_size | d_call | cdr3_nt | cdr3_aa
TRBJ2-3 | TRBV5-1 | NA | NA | TGCGCCAGCAGCAAGGACCGGAGCACAGATACGCAGTATTTT | CASSKDRSTDTQYF
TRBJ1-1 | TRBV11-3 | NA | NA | TGTGCCAGCAGCGACTCTGTTTTGGGGTCCGGGAACACTGAAGCTTTCTTT | CASSDSVLGSGNTEAFF
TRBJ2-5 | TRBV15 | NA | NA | TGTGCCACCAGCAGAGAGGAGACCCAGTACTTC | CATSREETQYF
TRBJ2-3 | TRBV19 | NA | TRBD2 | TGTGCCAGTAGTACCCTAGCGGGGGGCCCCCCAGATACGCAGTATTTT | CASSTLAGGPPDTQYF
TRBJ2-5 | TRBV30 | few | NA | TGTGCCTGGAGTGTAAGAGGAGGGGGGTTCCAAGAGACCCAGTACTTC | CAWSVRGGGFQETQYF
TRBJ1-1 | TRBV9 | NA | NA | TGTGCCAGCAGCGTAGTCGGGGGAGGGAACACTGAAGCTTTCTTT | CASSVVGGGNTEAFF
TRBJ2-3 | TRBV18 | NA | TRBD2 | TGTGCCAGCTCACCTACTAGCGGGAGCACAGATACGCAGTATTTT | CASSPTSGSTDTQYF
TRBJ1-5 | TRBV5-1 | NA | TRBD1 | TGCGCCAGCAGCTCAGGGGGCGAAAGCAATCAGCCCCAGCATTTT | CASSSGGESNQPQHF
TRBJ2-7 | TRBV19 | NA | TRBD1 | TGTGCCAGTATCCGGGAACGGGACAGGGGTTCCTACGAGCAGTACTTC | CASIRERDRGSYEQYF
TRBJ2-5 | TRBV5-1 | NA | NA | TGCGCCAGCAGCTGGACCGGGGGCAGGGGTCTTCAAGAGACCCAGTACTTC | CASSWTGGRGLQETQYF
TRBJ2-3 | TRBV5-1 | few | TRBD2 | TGCGCCAGCAGCTTAAGACTAGCGAGTACAGATACGCAGTATTTT | CASSLRLASTDTQYF
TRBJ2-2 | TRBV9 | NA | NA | TGTGCCAGCAGCCCCAGTGGCGGAGCGAACACCGGGGAGCTGTTTTTT | CASSPSGGANTGELFF
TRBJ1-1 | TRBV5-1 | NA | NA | TGCGCCAGCAGCTTGGGACCCGGGACTGTGAACACTGAAGCTTTCTTT | CASSLGPGTVNTEAFF
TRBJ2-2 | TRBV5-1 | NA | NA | TGCGCCAGCAGCTTGTTCGGGGGGCTTAGCGGGGAGCTGTTTTTT | CASSLFGGLSGELFF
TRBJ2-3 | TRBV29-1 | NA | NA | TGCAGCGTGGGTACAGATACGCAGTATTTT | CSVGTDTQYF
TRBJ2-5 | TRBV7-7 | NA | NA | TGTGCCAGCAGTCGCCAGGGACAAGAGACCCAGTACTTC | CASSRQGQETQYF
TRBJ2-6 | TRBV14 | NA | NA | TGTGCCAGCAGCCCCATTGGGGGGAGGGCCAACGTCCTGACTTTC | CASSPIGGRANVLTF
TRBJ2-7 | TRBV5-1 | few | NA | TGCGCCAGCAGCAAGGATTCCTACGAGCAGTACTTC | CASSKDSYEQYF
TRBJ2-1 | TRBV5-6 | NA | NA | TGTGCCAGCAGCTTCAGGGGTCGCAATGAGCAGTTCTTC | CASSFRGRNEQFF
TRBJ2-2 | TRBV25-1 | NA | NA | TGTGCCAGCAGTGAATGGGGCGAGGGGTGGGAGCTGTTTTTT | CASSEWGEGWELFF
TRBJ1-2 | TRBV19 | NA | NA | TGTGCCAGTAGTATAGATGCCGGTACCACGGCCTATGGCTACACCTTC | CASSIDAGTTAYGYTF
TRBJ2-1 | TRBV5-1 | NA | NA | TGCGCCAGCAGCTTGGAAGGGCCCAATGAGCAGTTCTTC | CASSLEGPNEQFF
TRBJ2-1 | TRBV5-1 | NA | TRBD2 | TGCGCCAGCAGCTTGGGTGCTAGCGGGGGCCTGGGGCAGTTCTTC | CASSLGASGGLGQFF
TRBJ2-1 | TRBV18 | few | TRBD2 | TGTGCCAGCTCCCAGTCGGGAGGGGGGCTTTACAATGAGCAGTTCTTC | CASSQSGGGLYNEQFF
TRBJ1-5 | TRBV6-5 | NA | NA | TGTGCCAGCAGTCCGTTGTGGGGCCGCAATCAGCCCCAGCATTTT | CASSPLWGRNQPQHF
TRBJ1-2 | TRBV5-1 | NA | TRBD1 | TGCGCCAGCAGCTTGGAACAGGGGAACTATGGCTACACCTTC | CASSLEQGNYGYTF
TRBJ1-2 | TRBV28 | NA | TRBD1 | TGTGCCAGCAGTCCGCAGGGACAGAACTATGGCTACACCTTC | CASSPQGQNYGYTF
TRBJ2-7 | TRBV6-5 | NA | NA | TGTGCCAGCACGGAGGCTAACTCCTACGAGCAGTACTTC | CASTEANSYEQYF
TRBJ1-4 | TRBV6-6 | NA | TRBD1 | TGTGCCAGCAGTTACCCGGGACAGGGGGATGAAAAACTGTTTTTT | CASSYPGQGDEKLFF
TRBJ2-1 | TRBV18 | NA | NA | TGTGCCAGCTCGTCGATGAGGGCGGGGAGCTCCTACAATGAGCAGTTCTTC | CASSSMRAGSSYNEQFF